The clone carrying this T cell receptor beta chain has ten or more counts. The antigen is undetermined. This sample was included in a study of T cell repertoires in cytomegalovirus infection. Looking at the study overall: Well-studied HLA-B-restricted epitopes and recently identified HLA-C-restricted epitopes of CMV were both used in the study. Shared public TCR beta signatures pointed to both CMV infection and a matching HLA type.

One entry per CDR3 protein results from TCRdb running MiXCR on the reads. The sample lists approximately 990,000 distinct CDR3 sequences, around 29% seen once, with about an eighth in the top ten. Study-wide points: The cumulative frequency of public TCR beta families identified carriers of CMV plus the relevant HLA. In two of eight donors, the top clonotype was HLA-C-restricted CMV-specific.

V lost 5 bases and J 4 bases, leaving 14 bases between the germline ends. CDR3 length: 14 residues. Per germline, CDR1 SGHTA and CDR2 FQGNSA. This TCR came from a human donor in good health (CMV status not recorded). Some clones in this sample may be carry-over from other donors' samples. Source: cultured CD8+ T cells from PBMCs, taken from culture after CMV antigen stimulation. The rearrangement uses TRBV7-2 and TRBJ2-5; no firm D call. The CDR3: CASSPLTWRETQYF. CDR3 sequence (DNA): TGTGCCAGCAGCCCCCTGACTTGGCGAGAGACCCAGTACTTC.